This is a list of T cell receptor beta chains from one sample in a study of blood T cell repertoires in COVID-19. Repertoires were generated with immunoSEQ multiplex PCR, while TCRdb's copy carries only in-frame clones and drops some. The top ten clones hold under 5.5% of a sample with approximately 300,000 clones, 87% of them seen once. The specimen sequenced was PBMCs or T cells enriched from blood (not recorded which). The receptor set was obtained from a woman under 40 who had recovered from COVID-19. Each CDR3 is given with its conserved first and last residue. D genes are given only for firm matches. Rows give clone size only sometimes, using once, few, many, or a class for an expanded clone.

clone_size d_call j_call v_call cdr3_nt cdr3_aa
. . TRBJ1-1 TRBV7-3 TGTGCCAGCAGCCCACAGGGTAGCACTGAAGCTTTCTTT CASSPQGSTEAFF
. . TRBJ2-1 TRBV4-3 TGCGCCAGCAGCCAAGTACCATTACAGGGCTTTGAGCAGTTCTTC CASSQVPLQGFEQFF
. TRBD2 TRBJ2-2 TRBV9 TGTGCCAGCAGCCCTCTAGCGGGGGGCTCGAACACCGGGGAGCTGTTTTTT CASSPLAGGSNTGELFF
. . TRBJ2-3 TRBV3-1/TRBV3-2 TGTGCCAGCAGGTCCGCCCCCGGAGACACGCAGTATTTT CASRSAPGDTQYF
. TRBD1 TRBJ1-2 TRBV19 TGTGCCAGTAGTATCCGGATATTCGACAGGGGAATGTATGGCTACACCTTC CASSIRIFDRGMYGYTF
. . TRBJ1-2 TRBV3-1/TRBV3-2 TGTGCCAGCAGCCAAGTACCGAACGGCTATGGCTACACCTTC CASSQVPNGYGYTF
. . TRBJ2-1 TRBV24-1 TGTGCCACCAGTCGCCCCGGATGGGTTTGGCAGGGTCATGAGCAGTTCTTC CATSRPGWVWQGHEQFF
. TRBD2 TRBJ2-1 TRBV3-1/TRBV3-2 TGTGCCAGCAGTCCAAGCATACTAGCGGGGGACAGCTCCTACAATGAGCAGTTCTTC CASSPSILAGDSSYNEQFF
. TRBD1 TRBJ1-2 TRBV4-3 TGCGCCAGCAGCCAAGATTCAAGGGGACAGGGGGCGGAAGGCTACACCTTC CASSQDSRGQGAEGYTF
. TRBD1 TRBJ1-1 TRBV7-2 TGTGCCAGCAGCTCATTCCCGAAAGGGGGCATTTACACTGAAGCTTTCTTT CASSSFPKGGIYTEAFF
. TRBD2 TRBJ2-7 TRBV11-2 TGTGCCAGCAGCCTGAGAGCGGGGCCCGGTTACGAGCAGTACTTC CASSLRAGPGYEQYF
. . TRBJ1-1 TRBV7-2 TGTGCCAGCAGCCGAACACCGAACACTGAAGCTTTCTTT CASSRTPNTEAFF
. . TRBJ1-6 TRBV3-1/TRBV3-2 TGTGCCAGCAGCCAACTCCCCCCGGGACACAATTCACCCCTCCACTTT CASSQLPPGHNSPLHF
. TRBD1 TRBJ1-5 TRBV19 TGTGCCAGTAGTCCCACAGGGGACAATCAGCCCCAGCATTTT CASSPTGDNQPQHF
. . TRBJ2-7 TRBV6-2/TRBV6-3 TGTGCCAGCAGTTACGGTGGTTACCCCGGGGAGCAGTACTTC CASSYGGYPGEQYF
. . TRBJ1-2 TRBV24-1 TGTGCCACCAGTGATGGGCAGGGCCATGGCTACACCTTC CATSDGQGHGYTF
few . TRBJ1-1 TRBV9 TGTGCCAGCAGCGTAGGGTTCCAGGGTGAAGCTTTCTTT CASSVGFQGEAFF
few TRBD1 TRBJ2-1 TRBV25-1 TGTGCCAGCAGCTCCAGGGGGTCCTACAGTGAGCAGTTCTTC CASSSRGSYSEQFF
few TRBD1 TRBJ1-2 TRBV2 TGTGCCAGCACGGGACAGAATGACTATGGCTACACCTTC CASTGQNDYGYTF
. . TRBJ1-2 TRBV5-6 TGTGCCAGCAGCTTCAAAACAGGCTATGGCTACACCTTC CASSFKTGYGYTF
. . TRBJ1-1 TRBV3-1/TRBV3-2 TGTGCCAGCAGCCATTCCTCGGCTGAAGCTTTCTTT CASSHSSAEAFF
. . TRBJ2-5 TRBV7-9 TGTGCCAGCAGCACCCACTGGCGGAGAGAGACCCAGTACTTC CASSTHWRRETQYF
. TRBD1 TRBJ1-2 TRBV5-1 TGCGCCAGCAGCGGCGGGGACAGTTACTATGGCTACACCTTC CASSGGDSYYGYTF
. . TRBJ2-1 TRBV7-2 TGTGCCAGCAGCTTACTGAGATTCTTCTACAATGAGCAGTTCTTC CASSLLRFFYNEQFF
. . TRBJ1-1 TRBV6-5 TGTGCCAGCAGTTTCAGGCGCATTTACACTGAAGCTTTCTTT CASSFRRIYTEAFF
. . TRBJ2-5 TRBV3-1/TRBV3-2 TGTGCCAGCAGCCTACCCCCGGACATGGCGACCCAGTACTTC CASSLPPDMATQYF
. . TRBJ2-7 TRBV5-5 TGTGCCAGCAGCTTGGCCGCCAGGTATTCCTACGAGCAGTACTTC CASSLAARYSYEQYF
. . TRBJ2-2 TRBV28 TGTGCCAGCAGTACGGGCGGGGACCCCCAATGGGGCGGGGAGCTGTTTTTT CASSTGGDPQWGGELFF
. . TRBJ1-2 TRBV2 TGTGCCAGCCGGCGGCAGAACTATGGCTACACCTTC CASRRQNYGYTF
. TRBD1 TRBJ1-4 TRBV4-3 TGCGCCAGCAGCCAGGGGACAGCCAACCCAACTAATGAAAAACTGTTTTTT CASSQGTANPTNEKLFF
. TRBD1 TRBJ2-5 TRBV28 TGTGCCAGCAGTTTATTTAGACAGGGTGGCGAGACCCAGTACTTC CASSLFRQGGETQYF
few . TRBJ1-4 TRBV7-6 TGTGCCAGCAGCTTACGGGGGACGGTTAATGAAAAACTGTTTTTT CASSLRGTVNEKLFF
once . TRBJ2-7 TRBV13 TGTGCCAGCAGCGCATACTCCGGGGCCTACGAGCAGTACTTC CASSAYSGAYEQYF
once TRBD1 TRBJ1-2 TRBV4-3 TGCGCCAGCAGCCAAGGGGGACAGACCTATGGCTACACCTTC CASSQGGQTYGYTF
. . TRBJ2-7 TRBV11-2 TGTGCCAGCAGCTTAGTACAGGGTACAACCTACGAGCAGTACTTC CASSLVQGTTYEQYF
. TRBD1 TRBJ1-4 TRBV5-5 TGTGCCAGCAGCCTGAGGGGGCTCGGGCCTAATGAAAAACTGTTTTTT CASSLRGLGPNEKLFF
. . TRBJ2-2 TRBV19 TGTGCCAGTATGGGGCAGAGGAACACCGGGGAGCTGTTTTTT CASMGQRNTGELFF
. . TRBJ2-2 TRBV4-3 TGCGCCAGCAGCCAAGATCAGGACAAGTTTGGCGGGGAGCTGTTTTTT CASSQDQDKFGGELFF
. . TRBJ1-6 TRBV15 TGTGCCACCAGTACCTCGTCAGGGTGGGTAGAACCCCTCCACTTT CATSTSSGWVEPLHF
. TRBD1 TRBJ1-6 TRBV5-1 TGCGCCAGCAGCTTGGTTGCGACAGGGGAATCACCCCTCCACTTT CASSLVATGESPLHF
. . TRBJ1-2 TRBV29-1 TGCAGCGCTACGGGGGGGAACTATGGCTACACCTTC CSATGGNYGYTF
once . TRBJ2-3 TRBV7-8 TGTGCCAGCAGAGTGACAGTAATGGTGACAGATACGCAGTATTTT CASRVTVMVTDTQYF
. TRBD1 TRBJ2-5 TRBV11-2 TGTGCCACCGTACCCTCCTTCAAGACAGGGATCGGGACCCAGTACTTC CATVPSFKTGIGTQYF
. TRBD1 TRBJ1-3 TRBV3-1/TRBV3-2 TGTGCCAGCAGCCATCTAGACAGGGTTAACACCATATATTTT CASSHLDRVNTIYF
. . TRBJ1-6 TRBV5-1 TGCGCCAGCAGCTTGGAACTGTCCTATAATTCACCCCTCCACTTT CASSLELSYNSPLHF
. . TRBJ2-3 TRBV5-1 TGCGCCAGCAGCTTGGGGCCAGGCGGGGACACAGATACGCAGTATTTT CASSLGPGGDTDTQYF
. . TRBJ1-3 TRBV9 TGTGCCAGCAGCGCCTTCCCTCTCGCGGGCTACAGGGATATATATTTT CASSAFPLAGYRDIYF
. TRBD2 TRBJ2-4 TRBV7-2 TGTGCCAGCAGCTTGGGGGGGGATGGGAACATTCAGTACTTC CASSLGGDGNIQYF
. . TRBJ2-5 TRBV3-1/TRBV3-2 TGTGCCAGCAGCCAAGAGTCACACCCTCAAGAGACCCAGTACTTC CASSQESHPQETQYF
. TRBD1 TRBJ1-6 TRBV28 TGTGCCAGCAGCTATACAGGGGGGACCTCACCCCTCCACTTT CASSYTGGTSPLHF
. . TRBJ2-7 TRBV4-2 TGTGCCAGCAGCCAAGACGGGTACGAGCAGTACTTC CASSQDGYEQYF